Sequencing of this TCR beta chain was carried out in a study of PD-1 blockade in classical Hodgkin lymphoma. The CDR3 contains 14 residues. From germline, CDR1 is LNHDA and CDR2 SQIVND (reference sequence). The ends were cut back, 3 bases at V and 5 bases at J, with 11 bases in the middle. Sample time point: cycle 4 day 1 (C4D1), after less than 7 weeks of nivolumab. Every patient relapsed after autologous stem cell transplantation, and brentuximab vedotin exposure varied. Some clones are missing from TCRdb's copy, which holds only in-frame ones; the method was immunoSEQ multiplex PCR. Seen here are about 90,000 clones, under 85% observed once, and the top ten hold over 15%. Study-level results: A significant rise in TCR diversity by C4D1 was seen for CD4+ but not CD8+ cells. Complete responders' diversity at baseline resembled that of newly diagnosed patients. Compared with healthy donors, newly diagnosed patients reportedly showed lower baseline TCR diversity.

This clone was counted ten times or more. Its antigen is not known. The clonotype was recovered from a human donor with classical Hodgkin lymphoma. The chain couples TRBV19 to TRBJ1-5; the D gene is possibly TRBD1 (6 bases). Sequencing was performed on peripheral blood mononuclear cells (PBMCs), taken before the fourth cycle of nivolumab. The CDR3 loop reads CASSITGGHQPQHF. CDR3 sequence (DNA): TGTGCCAGTAGTATTACGGGGGGCCATCAGCCCCAGCATTTT.